This TCR beta chain appears in the sequencing data of a study of shared clonotypes between healthy human individuals. The junction had 8 bases not matched to a gene; V was cut back by 2 bases and J by 7 bases. In germline, CDR1 is KGHSH, CDR2 LQKENI. The CDR3 covers 17 residues. Genomic DNA of every subset was divided equally among multiple immunoSEQ plates. Assay: immunoSEQ multiplex PCR; the TCRdb copy retains only in-frame clones and omits some. The table has 450,000 to 650,000 clones, around 78% seen once. This receptor was taken from a middle-aged woman in good health. Some clones in this sample may be carry-over from other donors' samples. The V gene is TRBV18, the J gene TRBJ2-1; TRBD2 agrees at 13 bases. Sequencing used PBMCs. CDR3 residues: CASSPTAGTSGINEQFF. The CDR3 bases are TGTGCCAGCTCACCAACAGCCGGGACTAGCGGGATTAATGAGCAGTTCTTC.